Reported below is one T cell receptor beta chain. V was pared by 5 bases and J by 3 bases, with 13 bases between. Germline CDR1 reads MNHEY; CDR2 reads SMNVEV (reference sequence). CDR3 length: 14 residues. The data derive from a study of blood T cell repertoires in COVID-19. Study background: Acute and convalescent COVID-19 samples came from the United States, Italy and Spain. From T cells, B-cell-depleted T cells, or PBMCs came the material, which was cDNA or gDNA.

Authors' data handling: Using reference gene primer amplification, nucleated cell counts were estimated. Produced via immunoSEQ multiplex PCR; TCRdb's table is partial and in-frame only. V, J and clone size reflect that table, while D and trimming were determined from the DNA. In the table there are a few hundred thousand clones, more than 75% of which are singletons. The rearrangement uses TRBV27 and TRBJ1-1, with D possibly TRBD1 on 5 matching bases. This TCR came from a woman in her thirties or forties who had recovered from COVID-19. The material sequenced was peripheral blood. In DNA form, the CDR3 reads TGTGCCAGCAGTAAGACGGGGGGTGACACTGAAGCTTTCTTT. This sequence encodes CASSKTGGDTEAFF.